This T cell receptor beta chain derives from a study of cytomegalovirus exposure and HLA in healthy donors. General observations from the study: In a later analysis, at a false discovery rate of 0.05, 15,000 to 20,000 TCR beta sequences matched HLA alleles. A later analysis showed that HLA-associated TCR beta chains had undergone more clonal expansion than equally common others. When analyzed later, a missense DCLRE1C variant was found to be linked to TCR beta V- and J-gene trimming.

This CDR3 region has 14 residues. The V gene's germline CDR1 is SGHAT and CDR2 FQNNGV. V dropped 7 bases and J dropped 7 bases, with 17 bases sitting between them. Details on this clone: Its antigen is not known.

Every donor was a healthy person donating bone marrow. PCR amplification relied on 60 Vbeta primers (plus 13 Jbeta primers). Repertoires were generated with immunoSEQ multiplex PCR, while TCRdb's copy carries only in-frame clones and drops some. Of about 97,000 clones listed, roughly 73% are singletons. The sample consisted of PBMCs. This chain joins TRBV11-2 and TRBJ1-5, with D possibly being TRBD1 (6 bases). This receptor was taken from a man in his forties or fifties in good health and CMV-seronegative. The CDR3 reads CASTWGGRMQPQHF. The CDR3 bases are TGTGCCAGCACCTGGGGGGGGCGTATGCAGCCCCAGCATTTT.